This T cell receptor beta chain was documented in a study of control samples from healthy donors and cancer patients. V gave up 7 bases and J gave up 9 bases, with 19 bases separating them. Looked up from germline, CDR1 is MNHEY and CDR2 is SVGAGI. This CDR3 is built from 14 residues. The repertoire was sequenced with immunoSEQ multiplex PCR; TCRdb's copy has only in-frame clones and lacks some. Of approximately 170,000 clones in the sample, about 93% were seen once. The V and J genes are TRBV6-5 and TRBJ2-1; no reliable D call. The sequenced material came from blood. This TCR was sampled from a woman between 25 and 40 years old in good health. The CDR3, as DNA: TGTGCCAGCACCTTCGGCCCAAGGGTTGGTGAGCAGTTCTTC. Translating it yields CASTFGPRVGEQFF.